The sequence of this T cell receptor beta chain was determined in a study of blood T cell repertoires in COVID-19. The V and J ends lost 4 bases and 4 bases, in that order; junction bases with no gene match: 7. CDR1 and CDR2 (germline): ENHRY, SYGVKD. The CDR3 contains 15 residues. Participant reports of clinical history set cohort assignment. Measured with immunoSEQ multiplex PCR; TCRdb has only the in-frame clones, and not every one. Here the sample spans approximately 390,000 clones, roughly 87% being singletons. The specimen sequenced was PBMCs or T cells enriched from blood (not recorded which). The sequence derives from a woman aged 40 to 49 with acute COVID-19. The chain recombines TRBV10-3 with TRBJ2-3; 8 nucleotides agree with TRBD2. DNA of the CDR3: TGTGCCATCAGTGTCGACGGGGGGGCGCCAGATACGCAGTATTTT. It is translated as CAISVDGGAPDTQYF.